The rows below give T cell receptor beta chains drawn from one sample of a study of neurological immune-mediated disorders. TCRdb ran MiXCR on the 5' RACE reads and lists one entry per CDR3 protein. The table includes about 40,000 distinct CDR3 sequences, 2% to 3% detected once. The sample taken for sequencing was PBMCs. All receptors derive from a man in his fifties or sixties with multiple sclerosis. CDR3s include the opening cysteine and the closing phenylalanine or tryptophan. The D gene is left open where the match is weak. Some rows have no size entry. The others give once, few or many, or a class for an expanded clone.

V gene,J gene,D gene,clone size,CDR3 DNA,CDR3 protein
TRBV3-1,TRBJ1-2,-,many,TGTGCCAGCAGCCAAGAGGGCAGGGAAGATGGCTATGGCTACACCTTC,CASSQEGREDGYGYTF
TRBV5-5,TRBJ1-1,-,many,TGTGCCAGCAGCTTGGAAGTAAGGAACACTGAAGCTTTCTTT,CASSLEVRNTEAFF
TRBV7-7,TRBJ2-3,-,many,TGTGCCAGCAGCCACCCAGGGGCAGATACGCAGTATTTT,CASSHPGADTQYF
TRBV20-1,TRBJ2-7,-,many,TGCAGTGCTAGAAGGGGACTTCTCGAGCAGTACTTC,CSARRGLLEQYF
TRBV20-1,TRBJ1-1,-,many,TGCAGTGCTCCCCCCCTTACATACAACACTGAAGCTTTCTTT,CSAPPLTYNTEAFF
TRBV5-6,TRBJ1-2,-,many,TGTGCCAGCAGCTTACGGGATATCTATGGCTACACCTTC,CASSLRDIYGYTF
TRBV12-3/TRBV12-4,TRBJ2-2,-,many,TGTGCCAGCAGCGCCGTCAAGACCGGGGAGCTGTTTTTT,CASSAVKTGELFF
TRBV2,TRBJ2-3,TRBD2,many,TGTGCCAGCAGGGGGACTAGCCGCACAGATACGCAGTATTTT,CASRGTSRTDTQYF
TRBV7-9,TRBJ2-1,-,many,TGTGCCAGCAGCTTAAGTTTTGGGGGCGCCTACAATGAGCAGTTCTTC,CASSLSFGGAYNEQFF
TRBV12-3/TRBV12-4,TRBJ2-5,-,many,TGTGCCAGCAGTCCCAATTCGGGGGCTGGGGAGACCCAGTACTTC,CASSPNSGAGETQYF
TRBV5-1,TRBJ2-2,TRBD2,many,TGCGCCAGCAGCGCCACTAGCGGGGTTAACACCGGGGAGCTGTTTTTT,CASSATSGVNTGELFF
TRBV19,TRBJ2-7,TRBD1,many,TGTGCCAGTAGTGTACAGGGGGGCTACGAGCAGTACTTC,CASSVQGGYEQYF
TRBV7-9,TRBJ2-5,-,many,TGTGCCAGCAGCCGGGGCGGGGCAGCATCGGAGACCCAGTACTTC,CASSRGGAASETQYF
TRBV14,TRBJ1-1,-,many,TGTGCCAGCAGCCGTTCCTTGAACACTGAAGCTTTCTTT,CASSRSLNTEAFF
TRBV2,TRBJ1-5,-,-,TGTGCCAGCAGTAGACTCTCCAATCAGCCCCAGCATTTT,CASSRLSNQPQHF
TRBV7-9,TRBJ2-5,-,medium-sized,TGTGCCAGCAGCTTCGGGGAGACCCAGTACTTC,CASSFGETQYF
TRBV3-1,TRBJ2-3,TRBD2,many,TGTGCCAGCAGCCAAGATAGCGGGGGGATCGGGGGCACAGATACGCAGTATTTT,CASSQDSGGIGGTDTQYF
TRBV4-1,TRBJ2-2,-,many,TGCGCCAGCAGCCATCGACAGGGAGGAACCGGGGAGCTGTTTTTT,CASSHRQGGTGELFF
TRBV7-2,TRBJ1-4,-,many,TGTGCCAGCAGCTTAAAGTTAACGAATGAAAAACTGTTTTTT,CASSLKLTNEKLFF
TRBV4-3,TRBJ2-2,-,many,TGCGCCAGCAGCCTGGGGGATTGGAACACCGGGGAGCTGTTTTTT,CASSLGDWNTGELFF
TRBV3-1,TRBJ2-3,-,few,TGTGCCAGCAGCCAATCTTCAGCGACGGAAGATACGCAGTATTTT,CASSQSSATEDTQYF
TRBV4-3,TRBJ2-2,-,many,TGCGCCAGCAGCCAAGAAAACAGGGCGGGGACCGGGGAGCTGTTTTTT,CASSQENRAGTGELFF
TRBV9,TRBJ2-5,TRBD2,many,TGTGCCAGCAGCGTGGGACTAGCGGGGAGCCAAGAGACCCAGTACTTC,CASSVGLAGSQETQYF
TRBV4-1,TRBJ2-7,-,-,TGCGCCAGCAGCCAAGGGACGGGCACCTACGAGCAGTACTTC,CASSQGTGTYEQYF